This T cell receptor beta chain was captured by sequencing in a study of beta chain features in type 1 diabetes. Overall study results and limits: Diminished insertions and augmented deletions at VDJ junctions characterized type 1 diabetes patients. There was a moderate but significant shortening of TCRB CDR3s in all four CD4+ subsets of Type 1 diabetes patients.

Every bit of the isolated RNA underwent reverse transcription, so sequencing read expressed TCRB transcripts. Repertoires were generated with immunoSEQ multiplex PCR, while TCRdb's copy carries only in-frame clones and drops some. The sample has about 660,000 clones, roughly 13% seen once. In the case of this clone: The antigen is undetermined.

The CDR3 totals 14 residues. CDR1 and CDR2 from the germline V gene are SGHVS and FQNEAQ. After removal of 8 bases from V and 5 bases from J, the junction contained 8 bases not matched to a gene. The clonotype was recovered from a man between 18 and 35 years old with type 1 diabetes. Sequencing used naive CD4+ T cells from blood. V usage is TRBV7-8 and J usage is TRBJ2-1, with TRBD1 matching 8 bases. This CDR3 reads CASGVAGGNNEQFF. DNA for the CDR3: TGTGCCAGCGGAGTGGCAGGGGGCAACAATGAGCAGTTCTTC.